Below, one T cell receptor beta chain is given with its context. Its specificity is not known. In germline, CDR1 is KGHSH, CDR2 LQKENI. The CDR3 contains 13 residues. The V gene lost 3 bases and the J gene lost 5 bases, with 10 bases spanning the gap. The record originates from a study of post-analysis software for immune sequencing data. Broader study findings: Controls had lower frequencies than patients of four or five TRBV segments, which included TRBV5-6, TRBV5-1 and TRBV20-1.

Unique molecular identifiers were built into the TCR beta cDNA libraries. TCRdb fed the PCR reads into MiXCR, producing one record per CDR3 protein. The table has 800,000 to 950,000 distinct CDR3 sequences, 53% seen once; the top ten hold around 4.5%. The origin of this receptor is a girl aged 10-17 years with multiple sclerosis. This sequence joins TRBV18 and TRBJ1-1, with D possibly being TRBD1 (6 bases). Sequencing input: blood. The CDR3 nucleotides read TGTGCCAGCTCACCGACACAGGGAACTGAAGCTTTCTTT. It encodes CASSPTQGTEAFF. The full variable domain, with the rest looked up from reference TRBV18 and TRBJ1-1, is NAGVMQNPRHLVRRRGQEARLRCSPMKGHSHVYWYRQLPEEGLKFMVYLQKENIIDESGMPKERFSAEFPKEGPSILRIQQVVRGDSAAYFCASSPTQGTEAFFGQGTRLTVV.